These T cell receptor beta chains were read from a single sample in a study of post-analysis software for immune sequencing data. TCRdb called the PCR reads again in MiXCR, with one record for every CDR3 protein. The sample has roughly 580,000 distinct CDR3 sequences, roughly 46% seen once; the top ten hold more than 1.5%. The sequenced material came from blood. The receptors were gathered from a girl aged 10-17 years with multiple sclerosis. Each CDR3 is given without its conserved first and last residue. Clone size is not always given. Where it is, it says once, few, many or a class for expanded clones.

v_call	clone_size	cdr3_aa
TRBV5-1	few	ASSLDVGVSYEQY
TRBV29-1	few	SVASGGTQETQY
TRBV7-9	.	ASSRVAYYGYT
TRBV5-1	few	ASSLGGVNYGYT
TRBV27	few	ASSFPRDTQY
TRBV27	.	VSSLRTAYSYEQY
TRBV6-6	many	ASSYSGSNEQF
TRBV12-3/TRBV12-4	few	ASSSRLAGEETQY
TRBV10-3	few	AISGPPMGTEAF
TRBV24-1	.	ATSDSGTGEQF
TRBV20-1	.	SASRTGRGAYEQY
TRBV7-2	.	ASSYSGGAPEQF
TRBV6-6	.	ASTRPSEGYT
TRBV7-9	few	ASSSTPFPYEQY
TRBV6-5	few	ASRVAGPPYEQY
TRBV27	few	ASSLILAGGPLYNEQF
TRBV6-5	few	ASSYPTGPQY
TRBV10-3	.	AINVDPRGNGYT
TRBV10-3	few	AISEVQGNNEKLF
TRBV6-6	.	ASSSAQLSYHEQF
TRBV7-2	.	ASSCEGYWETQY
TRBV12-3/TRBV12-4	few	ASRAHQTGGDTQY
TRBV12-3/TRBV12-4	few	ASSPPLTVNTEAF
TRBV4-1	few	ASSQDGAGAGYNEQF
TRBV5-1	few	ASSPAGDSPHNEQF
TRBV2	.	ASRVALDTQY
TRBV6-1	.	ASSPAGTASGANVLT
TRBV5-1	.	ASSFRVGVRGYT